This is a list of T cell receptor beta chains from one sample in a study of OX40 agonist ivuxolimab in advanced cancers. The protocol was immunoSEQ multiplex PCR, while the TCRdb copy is restricted to in-frame clones and leaves out a portion. Among about 43,000 clones listed, 70% to 90% were seen once. The sample was CD4+ or CD8+ T cells sorted from blood, taken in a trial of the OX40 agonist ivuxolimab. These receptors were collected from an adult with an advanced solid tumor such as melanoma, head and neck, liver or kidney cancer. Both conserved end residues are part of each CDR3. A D gene is named only where the DNA matches it firmly. Some rows mark clone size as missing; the rest say once, few, many or name a class of expanded clone.

j_call clone_size d_call v_call cdr3_aa cdr3_nt
TRBJ1-1 . . TRBV27 CASSLGGGTEAFF TGTGCCAGCAGCCTAGGGGGAGGCACTGAAGCTTTCTTT
TRBJ1-2 . TRBD1 TRBV5-1 CASSLGGQGFYGYTF TGCGCCAGCAGCTTGGGGGGACAGGGGTTTTATGGCTACACCTTC
TRBJ2-7 . TRBD1 TRBV15 CATSARRQGAAYEQYF TGTGCCACCAGCGCACGACGACAGGGGGCCGCCTACGAGCAGTACTTC
TRBJ2-3 . . TRBV21-1 CASSFRDQASTDTQYF TGTGCCAGCAGCTTCCGGGACCAGGCGAGCACAGATACGCAGTATTTT
TRBJ2-1 . TRBD2 TRBV5-1 CASSLPGGNEQFF TGCGCCAGCAGCTTACCGGGGGGCAATGAGCAGTTCTTC
TRBJ2-2 . TRBD1 TRBV5-6 CASRGQGGTGELFF TGTGCCAGCCGTGGACAGGGAGGCACCGGGGAGCTGTTTTTT
TRBJ2-7 . . TRBV11-3 CASSRESQPLEQYF TGTGCCAGCAGCCGGGAATCCCAACCCCTCGAGCAGTACTTC
TRBJ1-1 . . TRBV9 CASSVSDSRGTEAFF TGTGCCAGCAGCGTATCGGACAGCCGGGGGACTGAAGCTTTCTTT
TRBJ1-1 . . TRBV7-9 CASSLFPGSLTEAFF TGTGCCAGCAGCTTGTTTCCAGGTTCACTTACTGAAGCTTTCTTT
TRBJ2-7 . TRBD1 TRBV28 CASLGTGLPPYEQYF TGTGCCAGCCTCGGGACAGGGCTACCCCCCTACGAGCAGTACTTC
TRBJ2-6 few . TRBV6-8 CASTLYPGPPSGANVLTF TGTGCCAGCACCCTTTACCCGGGACCGCCCTCTGGGGCCAACGTCCTGACTTTC
TRBJ2-3 . . TRBV27 CASRGVQDSTDTQYF TGTGCCAGCAGGGGGGTACAGGATAGCACAGATACGCAGTATTTT
TRBJ2-1 . TRBD2 TRBV7-3 CASSLLAGLNNEQFF TGTGCCAGCAGCTTACTAGCGGGTCTAAACAATGAGCAGTTCTTC
TRBJ2-3 . . TRBV7-9 CASSLGDSIWDTQYF TGTGCCAGCAGCTTAGGCGACAGCATTTGGGATACGCAGTATTTT
TRBJ2-7 . . TRBV7-6 CASSHRKTYEQYF TGTGCCAGCAGCCACCGAAAAACCTACGAGCAGTACTTC
TRBJ2-3 . . TRBV7-6 CASTPGDSHTDTQYF TGTGCCAGCACCCCGGGGGACAGTCACACAGATACGCAGTATTTT
TRBJ1-1 . . TRBV5-4 CASSFGTEAFF TGTGCCAGCAGCTTTGGCACTGAAGCTTTCTTT
TRBJ2-2 few TRBD2 TRBV29-1 CSVATPGLVPGELFF TGCAGCGTTGCAACCCCCGGACTAGTCCCCGGGGAGCTGTTTTTT
TRBJ1-2 . . TRBV7-8 CASSLAANWNGYTF TGTGCCAGCAGCTTAGCGGCCAATTGGAATGGCTACACCTTC
TRBJ2-2 . . TRBV29-1 CSVEGLSAELFF TGCAGCGTTGAAGGGCTTTCGGCGGAGCTGTTTTTT
TRBJ2-3 . . TRBV13 CASSPPVGERNTDTQYF TGTGCCAGCAGCCCGCCTGTGGGGGAGCGGAACACAGATACGCAGTATTTT
TRBJ2-2 . . TRBV4-2 CASSLEGEWVGELFF TGTGCCAGCAGCCTGGAAGGGGAGTGGGTCGGGGAGCTGTTTTTT
TRBJ2-5 . . TRBV28 CASSLHGVETQYF TGTGCCAGCAGTTTGCACGGGGTAGAGACCCAGTACTTC
TRBJ1-1 . . TRBV25-1 CATSPGVPGNTEAFF TGTGCCACCTCCCCAGGGGTCCCGGGGAACACTGAAGCTTTCTTT
TRBJ2-5 . . TRBV9 CASSVVGISPQETQYF TGTGCCAGCAGCGTAGTAGGCATATCTCCCCAAGAGACCCAGTACTTC
TRBJ2-2 . TRBD1 TRBV19 CASRNDQGASNTGELFF TGTGCCAGTAGAAATGATCAGGGGGCCTCGAACACCGGGGAGCTGTTTTTT
TRBJ1-5 . . TRBV19 CASSISLNQPQHF TGTGCCAGTAGTATCAGTCTTAATCAGCCCCAGCATTTT
TRBJ2-1 . TRBD1 TRBV29-1 CSVTGTVDLAPEQFF TGCAGCGTTACAGGGACAGTCGACCTAGCCCCTGAGCAGTTCTTC
TRBJ2-4 . . TRBV7-6 CASSLDVSGGAKNIQYF TGTGCCAGCAGCTTAGATGTCAGCGGAGGTGCCAAAAACATTCAGTACTTC
TRBJ1-5 . TRBD1 TRBV2 CASSVAGQGIQPQHF TGTGCCAGCAGCGTAGCGGGACAGGGGATTCAGCCCCAGCATTTT
TRBJ2-7 . TRBD1 TRBV7-3 CASSLLGQGGYEQYF TGTGCCAGCAGCTTATTGGGACAGGGAGGCTACGAGCAGTACTTC
TRBJ1-4 . . TRBV25-1 CASTGTGLEEKLFF TGTGCCAGCACAGGAACAGGGTTGGAAGAAAAACTGTTTTTT
TRBJ1-6 . . TRBV19 CASIGHSYNSPLHF TGTGCCAGTATAGGACATTCTTATAATTCACCCCTCCACTTT
TRBJ2-2 . TRBD2 TRBV11-2 CASSSRLAEDTGELFF TGTGCCAGCAGCTCGAGACTAGCGGAGGACACCGGGGAGCTGTTTTTT
TRBJ1-2 . . TRBV28 CAIRTDFYGYTF TGTGCCATCCGGACAGACTTTTATGGCTACACCTTC
TRBJ2-1 . . TRBV18 CASSPGPYNEQFF TGTGCCAGCTCACCCGGGCCATACAATGAGCAGTTCTTC
TRBJ2-7 . . TRBV21-1 CASRGRTGGGDEQYF TGTGCCAGCCGCGGACGTACAGGGGGCGGCGACGAGCAGTACTTC